One sample yielded the 11 T cell receptor beta chains listed below, sequenced in a study of blood T cell repertoires in COVID-19. Profiling relied on immunoSEQ multiplex PCR, and the TCRdb table lists in-frame clones only, not all of them. The sample shows roughly 140,000 clones, more than 75% of them seen only once. Sequencing was performed on peripheral blood. The origin of the receptors is a man in his sixties with acute or convalescent COVID-19.

The chain couples TRBV4-1 to TRBJ2-6; 8 nucleotides align to TRBD1. The CDR3 covers 16 residues. The germline gives CDR1 MGHRA, CDR2 YSYEKL. V dropped 4 bases and J dropped 0; count of bases not matched to a gene: 2. CDR3 loop: CASSRGQGSGANVLTF. The CDR3 DNA is TGCGCCAGCAGCCGAGGACAGGGCTCTGGGGCCAACGTCCTGACTTTC.

The gene calls are TRBV25-1 and TRBJ2-1; TRBD2 aligns across 9 bases. Germline V lookup: CDR1 MGHDK, CDR2 SYGVNS. The CDR3 is made up of 18 amino acids. The J segment lost 7 bases and the V segment lost 3 bases, leaving 16 bases of the junction unmatched. The CDR3 is CASSDHNLGGRAKNEQFF. DNA for the CDR3: TGTGCCAGCAGTGACCATAACCTCGGCGGGAGGGCGAAAAATGAGCAGTTCTTC.

Only a few counts were recorded for this clone. This chain uses TRBV7-8 with TRBJ2-5, with D unclear. Germline V CDR1 and CDR2: SGHVS, FQNEAQ. The length of the CDR3 is 13 residues. V dropped 3 bases and J dropped 6 bases, with 11 bases sitting between them. The CDR3 spells CASSFRATQTQYF. The CDR3 DNA reads TGTGCCAGCAGCTTCCGTGCGACACAGACCCAGTACTTC.

In this sample, this clone turned up once. This sequence joins TRBV5-1 and TRBJ2-5, with no clear D. V was cut by 4 bases and J by 4 bases, with 11 bases left in between. The CDR3 length is 13 residues. In germline, CDR1 is SGHRS, CDR2 YFSETQ. The CDR3 DNA is TGCGCCAGCAGCCTCTCTCCGGGAGAGACCCAGTACTTC. It specifies CASSLSPGETQYF.

This chain links TRBV5-1 with TRBJ2-7, with TRBD1 identical over 11 bases. The germline V gene encodes CDR1 SGHRS and CDR2 YFSETQ. CDR3 size: 15 residues. J gave up 2 bases and V 2 bases, and 3 bases lay outside the gene matches. The CDR3 DNA sequence: TGCGCCAGCAGCTTACCGGGACAGGGGGCCTACGAGCAGTACTTC. Translating gives CASSLPGQGAYEQYF.

The genes are TRBV27 and TRBJ1-1, with D maybe TRBD1 (6 bases). There are 14 residues in the CDR3. V dropped 3 bases and J dropped 0 bases, with 8 bases sitting between them. Germline V gives CDR1 MNHEY, CDR2 SMNVEV (reference sequence). In DNA, the CDR3 is TGTGCCAGCAGTTTCGGACAGCTGAACACTGAAGCTTTCTTT. Translating gives CASSFGQLNTEAFF.

The CDR3 sequence is CASSGTGVYGYTF. The CDR3 DNA reads TGTGCCAGCAGCGGGACAGGTGTATATGGCTACACCTTC. The chain recombines TRBV7-9 with TRBJ1-2, with TRBD1 identical over 8 bases. This CDR3 is 13 amino acids long. Germline CDR1 SEHNR, CDR2 FQNEAQ (reference sequence). Unmatched junction bases numbered 4, after V lost 5 bases and J lost 5 bases.

This clone was seen a handful of times. The CDR3 DNA sequence: TGTGCCAGCAGTCAACAAGGGACTAGCGGTAGATATGAGCAGTTCTTC. It is translated as CASSQQGTSGRYEQFF. This sequence joins TRBV27 and TRBJ2-1; 11 bases align to TRBD2. The CDR3 loop spans 16 amino acids. The V gene's germline CDR1 is MNHEY and CDR2 SMNVEV (reference sequence). V gave up 5 bases and J gave up 8 bases; unmatched junction bases: 11.

This sequence joins TRBV7-9 and TRBJ2-1; TRBD2 agrees at 12 bases. Germline-derived CDR1 and CDR2 are SEHNR and FQNEAQ (reference sequence). V lost 5 bases to trimming and J lost 8 bases; unmatched junction nucleotides: 13. The CDR3 is 17 amino acids. The CDR3 sequence: CASSPTLAGGPSDEQFF. The CDR3, as DNA: TGTGCCAGCAGCCCGACTCTAGCGGGAGGGCCGAGCGATGAGCAGTTCTTC.

The chain carries TRBV29-1 and TRBJ2-7; D might be TRBD1 (5 bases). The CDR3 totals 12 residues. Looked up from germline, CDR1 is SQVTM and CDR2 is ANQGSEA. Trimming left V 0 bases short and J 3 bases short, with 6 bases between. CDR3 nucleotide sequence: TGCAGCGTTGAAGATAGGGGCTACGAGCAGTACTTC. This translates into CSVEDRGYEQYF.

V and J are TRBV29-1 and TRBJ1-2, with unresolved D. V lost 7 bases and J lost 10, with 28 bases in between. Germline-derived CDR1 and CDR2 are SQVTM and ANQGSEA. There are 15 residues in the CDR3. Written as DNA, the CDR3 is TGCAGCGCCGCTAATAAGCACGGAGTGACCCTTTACTACACCTTC. It codes for CSAANKHGVTLYYTF.